This T cell receptor (beta chain) was sequenced for a study of T cell responses to AZD1222 COVID-19 vaccine. Study-level findings and limits: None of the repertoires were sampled until the peak T cell response had passed. Donors in the cohort were predominantly white British and more often female, and clonal diversity was possibly underestimated. CD4 TCRs covered the whole spike, strongest at regions 160-218 and 743-854. Elevations in Spike-specific TCR breadth and depth followed administration of two AZD1222 doses.

In regard to this clone: The target antigen is unknown. This sample also contains other DNA sequences that code for the same CDR3.

Per germline, CDR1 MNHEY and CDR2 SMNVEV (reference sequence). This CDR3 is 12 amino acids long. V shed 2 bases and J shed 4 bases, with 3 bases lying between them. Assay: immunoSEQ multiplex PCR; the TCRdb copy retains only in-frame clones and omits some. The table records some 130,000 clones, 89% of them present only once. J is TRBJ1-5 and V is TRBV27; D gene ambiguous. The origin of this receptor is an adult in good health. The material sequenced was peripheral blood, taken on day 0 of AZD1222 vaccination. The CDR3 bases are TGTGCCAGCAGTTTACCAAATCAGCCCCAGCATTTT. Its protein is CASSLPNQPQHF.